Each of the 20 T cell receptor beta chains below was sequenced from the same sample in a study of blood T cell repertoires in COVID-19 (dated by TCRdb to between 2020 and 2021). Library method: the immunoSEQ multiplex PCR assay. The table was pulled from immuneACCESS by TCRdb, which kept in-frame rearrangements only. Such tables lose some clones; where checked, under half of the loss comes from unresolved V genes, and the rest has no known cause. The sample has about 170,000 clones on record, around 82% of them singletons. 11% of the sample is in the top ten clones. Sequencing input: peripheral blood. All receptors derive from a man in his 70s with active or convalescent COVID-19.

The gene calls are TRBV6-1 and TRBJ1-4, with D hard to call. CDR1 and CDR2 (germline): MNHNS, SASEGT. The CDR3 sequence is 11 residues long. The V gene lost 3 bases and the J gene lost 13 bases, with 9 bases spanning the gap. The CDR3 region is CASSDIFGLFF. Here the CDR3 DNA reads TGTGCCAGCAGTGACATCTTCGGACTGTTTTTT.

The chain carries TRBV5-1 and TRBJ1-2, with TRBD1 identical over 7 bases. V dropped 1 base and J dropped 4; count of bases not matched to a gene: 7. The CDR3 has 15 residues. The germline V gene has CDR1 SGHRS and CDR2 YFSETQ. The CDR3 DNA is TGCGCCAGCAGCTTGAACAGGGGAGGAGGCTATGGCTACACCTTC. Its translation: CASSLNRGGGYGYTF. The full variable domain, in which reference TRBV5-1 and TRBJ1-2 provide the parts outside the CDR3, is KAGVTQTPRYLIKTRGQQVTLSCSPISGHRSVSWYQQTPGQGLQFLFEYFSETQRNKGNFPGRFSGRQFSNSRSEMNVSTLELGDSALYLCASSLNRGGGYGYTFGSGTRLTVV.

This sequence joins TRBV6-5 and TRBJ1-2; TRBD1 matches at 7 bases. Germline loops: CDR1 MNHEY, CDR2 SVGAGI. V trimming: 2 bases; J trimming: 7 bases; junction bases outside the gene matches: 7. The CDR3 runs 14 residues. The CDR3 sequence: CASSYLRQGSGYTF. The CDR3, as DNA: TGTGCCAGCAGTTACCTCAGACAGGGATCTGGCTACACCTTC.

The J gene is TRBJ2-5, the V gene TRBV5-1; weak D call: TRBD1 (5 bases). V lost 1 base, J lost 3 bases, and 10 bases lay in between. This CDR3 has 14 residues. Germline V gene lookup returns CDR1 SGHRS and CDR2 YFSETQ. For the CDR3, the DNA is TGCGCCAGCAGCTTGTCAGGGATAGAAGAGACCCAGTACTTC. Its protein is CASSLSGIEETQYF.

V is TRBV4-3 and J is TRBJ1-2, with 8 bases that match TRBD1. CDR3 size: 16 residues. The junction had 11 bases not matched to a gene; V was cut back by 0 bases and J by 8 bases. Germline CDR1 and CDR2: LGHNA and YSLEER. In DNA, the CDR3 is TGCGCCAGCAGCCAAGACAGACAGGGGCGCCTCGGGGGCTACACCTTC. Residues: CASSQDRQGRLGGYTF.

The chain is built from TRBV19 and TRBJ1-1; 9 nucleotides agree with TRBD1. Unmatched junction bases numbered 8, after V lost 8 bases and J lost 1 base. This CDR3 is 15 amino acids long. Germline values: CDR1 LNHDA, CDR2 SQIVND (reference sequence). As DNA, the CDR3 is TGTGCCAGTCTGAGACAGGGGGGTGGGAACACTGAAGCTTTCTTT. Its protein is CASLRQGGGNTEAFF.

The chain combines TRBV24-1 with TRBJ2-7, with 7 bases matching TRBD1. The CDR3 is 12 residues long. Looked up from germline, CDR1 is KGHDR and CDR2 is SFDVKD. The ends lost 2 bases at V and 10 bases at J; junction bases unmatched: 4. The CDR3: CATSDYRGVQYF. The CDR3 bases are TGTGCCACCAGTGATTACAGGGGTGTCCAGTACTTC.

The chain employs TRBV6-1 and TRBJ2-1; the match to TRBD2 covers 8 bases. The CDR3 contains 16 residues. Looked up from germline, CDR1 is MNHNS and CDR2 is SASEGT. The V gene end was trimmed by 0 bases and the J gene end by 8 bases; junction bases not matched to a gene: 9. CDR3 in amino acids: CASSEARRGAVYEQFF. In DNA form, the CDR3 reads TGTGCCAGCAGTGAAGCGCGGCGGGGGGCTGTCTATGAGCAGTTCTTC.

CDR3 loop: CASSFSASWDEQFF. The DNA for the CDR3 is TGCGCCAGCAGCTTCAGCGCCTCTTGGGATGAGCAGTTCTTC. The chain employs TRBV5-1 and TRBJ2-1; D gene uncertain. Germline assignment: CDR1 SGHRS and CDR2 YFSETQ. The CDR3 extends over 14 amino acids. Trimming pared 2 bases from V and 8 bases from J, leaving 14 bases between.

The rearrangement uses TRBV27 and TRBJ2-2; 10 bases match TRBD2. Per the germline V gene, CDR1 is MNHEY and CDR2 is SMNVEV (reference sequence). V was clipped by 6 bases and J by 1 base; unmatched bases: 5. CDR3 size: 16 residues. CDR3 sequence reads: CASRDSGRWNTGELFF. In DNA form, the CDR3 reads TGTGCCAGCAGGGATAGCGGGAGGTGGAACACCGGGGAGCTGTTTTTT.

This clone has just a few counts. The chain joins TRBV7-9 to TRBJ2-7; D remains ambiguous. V was cut by 2 bases and J by 7 bases, with 9 bases left in between. Germline V CDR1 and CDR2: SEHNR, FQNEAQ (reference sequence). The CDR3 covers 12 residues. The CDR3 region is CASSLTRWEQYF. The DNA of the CDR3 is TGTGCCAGCAGCTTAACCCGGTGGGAGCAGTACTTC.

The genes are TRBV5-1 and TRBJ1-1; D call uncertain. CDR1 SGHRS and CDR2 YFSETQ come from the germline V gene. The CDR3 covers 14 residues. Trimming stripped 3 bases from V and 4 bases from J, with 13 bases between. CDR3 sequence (DNA): TGCGCCAGCAGCTCCCCTTATGAGGCCACTGAAGCTTTCTTT. Protein: CASSSPYEATEAFF.

The genes are TRBV28 and TRBJ2-1, with TRBD2 matching 11 bases. Germline assignment: CDR1 MDHEN and CDR2 SYDVKM. V was clipped by 6 bases and J by 5 bases; unmatched bases: 9. The CDR3 has 16 amino acids. The chain's CDR3 is CASSTSGLADHNEQFF. The DNA of the CDR3 is TGTGCCAGCAGCACCTCGGGACTAGCGGACCACAATGAGCAGTTCTTC. The full variable domain, in which reference TRBV28 and TRBJ2-1 provide the parts outside the CDR3, is DVKVTQSSRYLVKRTGEKVFLECVQDMDHENMFWYRQDPGLGLRLIYFSYDVKMKEKGDIPEGYSVSREKKERFSLILESASTNQTSMYLCASSTSGLADHNEQFFGPGTRLTVL.

The V call is TRBV7-2, the J call TRBJ1-6; a possible D gene is TRBD1 (5 bases). Trimming removed 5 bases from V and 8 bases from J, with 13 bases in between. Germline CDR1 SGHTA, CDR2 FQGNSA. The CDR3 consists of 14 residues. CDR3: CASSIETAYSPLHF. DNA for the CDR3: TGTGCCAGCAGCATTGAGACAGCCTATTCACCCCTCCACTTT.

The CDR3 spells CASSRTTGPGDYEQYF. DNA for the CDR3: TGCGCCAGCAGCCGAACGACAGGGCCGGGGGACTACGAGCAGTACTTC. This rearrangement joins TRBV4-1 to TRBJ2-7, with D possibly being TRBD1 (7 bases). The CDR3 is 16 residues long. Germline-derived CDR1 and CDR2 are MGHRA and YSYEKL. V gave up 4 bases and J gave up 3 bases, with 19 bases separating them.

J is TRBJ1-6 and V is TRBV27; weak D call: TRBD1 (6 bases). Per the germline V gene, CDR1 is MNHEY and CDR2 is SMNVEV (reference sequence). This CDR3 has 16 amino acids. Trimming removed 3 bases at V and 6 bases at J, with 15 bases between. The CDR3 reads CASSFLVRGGNSPLHF. DNA of the CDR3: TGTGCCAGCAGTTTTCTTGTTAGGGGGGGTAATTCACCCCTCCACTTT.

The chain employs TRBV4-3 and TRBJ2-7; no firm D call. V was trimmed by 0 bases and J by 1 base, leaving 7 bases between them. CDR3 length equals 14 residues. The V gene's germline CDR1 is LGHNA and CDR2 YSLEER. The CDR3 DNA is TGCGCCAGCAGCCAAGATACAGAGTCCTACGAGCAGTACTTC. This sequence encodes CASSQDTESYEQYF.

The V and J genes are TRBV6-2 or TRBV6-3 and TRBJ1-2; perhaps TRBD1 as D (6 bases). The CDR3 contains 15 residues. V lost 6 bases and J 4 bases, leaving 18 bases between the germline ends. The germline gives CDR1 MNHEY, CDR2 SVGEGT. CDR3 loop: CASSPPDRSRYGYTF. For the CDR3, the DNA is TGTGCCAGCAGCCCACCCGACAGGTCGCGCTATGGCTACACCTTC.

The V call is TRBV4-1, the J call TRBJ1-2; 7 bases align to TRBD1. Losses at the gene ends were 2 bases for V and 6 bases for J; bases not matched to a gene: 9. In germline, CDR1 is MGHRA, CDR2 YSYEKL. The CDR3 covers 15 residues. This CDR3 reads CASSQTGERVDGYTF. CDR3 nucleotides: TGCGCCAGCAGCCAAACAGGGGAAAGAGTCGATGGCTACACCTTC.

The rearrangement joins TRBV2 to TRBJ1-2, with TRBD1 identical over 9 bases. The trim removed 9 bases at V and 8 bases at J, leaving 13 bases unmatched. The V gene's germline CDR1 is SNHLY and CDR2 FYNNEI. This CDR3 contains 14 residues. This chain's CDR3 is CARGQGRTRNGYTF. CDR3 coding DNA: TGTGCCAGAGGACAGGGGAGGACGAGGAACGGCTACACCTTC.